Listed below are T cell receptor beta chains from one sample, sequenced in a study of blood T cell repertoires in COVID-19. TCRdb keeps only in-frame clones here, not all; method: immunoSEQ multiplex PCR. The sample contains about 150,000 clones, approximately 84% of which appear only once. The sequenced sample consisted of peripheral blood. The receptors derive from a woman of 80 years or more with acute or convalescent COVID-19. Each CDR3 is given with its conserved first and last residue. D genes are given only for firm matches.

D	length	V	J	DNA	CDR3
.	13	TRBV11-2	TRBJ1-5	TGTGCCAGCAGTCCCGAGGGCCGCCAGCCCCAGCATTTT	CASSPEGRQPQHF
TRBD1	16	TRBV5-4	TRBJ2-2	TGTGCCAGCAGCTTGGGAGGGGGCCAGAACACCGGGGAGCTGTTTTTT	CASSLGGGQNTGELFF
.	11	TRBV6-5	TRBJ1-1	TGTGCCAGCAGTTCCAGGCAGGGAGCTTTCTTT	CASSSRQGAFF
.	15	TRBV7-2	TRBJ1-4	TGTGCCAGCAGCTTGTCGACAGCAACTAATGAAAAACTGTTTTTT	CASSLSTATNEKLFF
TRBD1	13	TRBV6-2/TRBV6-3	TRBJ1-2	TGTGCCAGCAGTTTCGACAGGGCCCGTGGCTACACCTTC	CASSFDRARGYTF
TRBD1	17	TRBV27	TRBJ1-5	TGTGCCAGCAGTTTATACGGGACAGGGGAGGTCCGTCAGCCCCAGCATTTT	CASSLYGTGEVRQPQHF
.	14	TRBV10-3	TRBJ1-2	TGTGCCATCAGTGACTGGGCACCGACGGCTGGCTACACCTTC	CAISDWAPTAGYTF
TRBD1	16	TRBV5-4	TRBJ1-4	TGTGCCAGCAGCTTGGCTACAGGGGGCGGGAATGAAAAACTGTTTTTT	CASSLATGGGNEKLFF
TRBD1	13	TRBV12-3/TRBV12-4	TRBJ1-2	TGTGCCAGCAGAGCGACAGGGGTGGATGGCTACACCTTC	CASRATGVDGYTF
TRBD2	13	TRBV30	TRBJ2-3	TGTGCCTGGACTAGCGGTTCGGCAGATACGCAGTATTTT	CAWTSGSADTQYF